In this sample, the clone carrying this T cell receptor beta chain turned up once. V shed 1 base and J shed 5 bases, with 9 bases lying between them. This CDR3 has 14 residues. The germline CDR1 and CDR2 sequences are LNHNV and YYDKDF (reference sequence). These data belong to a study of blood T cell repertoires in COVID-19. For the study at large: The United States, Italy and Spain supplied acute and convalescent COVID-19 samples. T cells, B-cell-depleted T cells, or PBMCs provided the cDNA or gDNA that served as material.

The table came from immunoSEQ multiplex PCR; TCRdb's copy has only in-frame clones and leaves some out. The table has roughly 120,000 clones, about 88% seen once. The sequence came from a man in his forties or fifties with active COVID-19. What was sequenced was peripheral blood. The chain couples TRBV15 to TRBJ2-1, with D possibly being TRBD2 (5 bases). The chain's CDR3 is CATSRGGSDNEQFF. The CDR3 nucleotides are TGTGCCACCAGCAGAGGAGGGTCAGACAATGAGCAGTTCTTC.